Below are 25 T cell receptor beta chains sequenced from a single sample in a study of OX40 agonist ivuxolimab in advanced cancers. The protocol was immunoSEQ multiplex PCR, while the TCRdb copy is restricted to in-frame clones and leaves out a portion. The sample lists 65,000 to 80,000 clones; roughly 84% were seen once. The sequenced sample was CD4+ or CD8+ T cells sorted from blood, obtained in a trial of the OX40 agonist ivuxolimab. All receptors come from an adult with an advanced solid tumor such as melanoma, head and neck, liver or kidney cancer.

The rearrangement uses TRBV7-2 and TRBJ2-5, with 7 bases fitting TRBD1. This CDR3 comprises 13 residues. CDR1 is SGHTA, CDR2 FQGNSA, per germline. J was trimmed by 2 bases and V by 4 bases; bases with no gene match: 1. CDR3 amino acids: CASSWGQQETQYF. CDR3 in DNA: TGTGCCAGCAGCTGGGGACAGCAAGAGACCCAGTACTTC.

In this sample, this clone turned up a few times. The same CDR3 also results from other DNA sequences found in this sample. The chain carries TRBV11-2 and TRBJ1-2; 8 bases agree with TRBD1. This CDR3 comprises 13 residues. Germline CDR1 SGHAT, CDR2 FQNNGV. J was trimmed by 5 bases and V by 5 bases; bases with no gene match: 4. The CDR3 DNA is TGTGCCAGCAGCCCGGGACAGGATTATGGCTACACCTTC. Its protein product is CASSPGQDYGYTF.

The CDR3, as DNA: TGTGCCAGCAGCCTTCGGGACAGGGCAAATGGCTACACCTTC. Protein sequence: CASSLRDRANGYTF. The rearrangement uses TRBV7-2 and TRBJ1-2; TRBD1 matches 9 bases. The trim removed 5 bases at V and 6 bases at J, leaving 7 bases unmatched. From germline, CDR1 is SGHTA and CDR2 FQGNSA. The CDR3 covers 14 residues.

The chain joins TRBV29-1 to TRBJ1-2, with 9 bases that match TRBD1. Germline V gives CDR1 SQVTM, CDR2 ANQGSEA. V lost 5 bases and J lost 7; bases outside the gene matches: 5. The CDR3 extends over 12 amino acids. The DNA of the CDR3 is TGCAGCGTTTTGGGACAGGGATTTGGCTACACCTTC. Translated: CSVLGQGFGYTF.

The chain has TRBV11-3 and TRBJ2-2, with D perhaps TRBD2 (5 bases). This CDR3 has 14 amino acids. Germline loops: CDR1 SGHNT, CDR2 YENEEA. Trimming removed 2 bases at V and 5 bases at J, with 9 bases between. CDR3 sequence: CASSLTGSTGELFF. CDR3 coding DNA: TGTGCCAGCAGCTTAACGGGGTCAACCGGGGAGCTGTTTTTT.

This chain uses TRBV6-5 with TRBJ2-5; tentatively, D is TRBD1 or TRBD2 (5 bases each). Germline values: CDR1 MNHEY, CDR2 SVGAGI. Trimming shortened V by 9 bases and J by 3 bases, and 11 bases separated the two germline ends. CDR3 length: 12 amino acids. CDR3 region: CARYLGEETQYF. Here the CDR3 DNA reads TGTGCCAGATACCTGGGGGAAGAGACCCAGTACTTC.

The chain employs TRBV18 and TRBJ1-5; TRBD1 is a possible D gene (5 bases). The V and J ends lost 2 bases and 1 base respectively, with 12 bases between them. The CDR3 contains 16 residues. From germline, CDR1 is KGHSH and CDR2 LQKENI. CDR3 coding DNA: TGTGCCAGCTCACCAAAGTTCGGGGGGAGCAATCAGCCCCAGCATTTT. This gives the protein CASSPKFGGSNQPQHF.

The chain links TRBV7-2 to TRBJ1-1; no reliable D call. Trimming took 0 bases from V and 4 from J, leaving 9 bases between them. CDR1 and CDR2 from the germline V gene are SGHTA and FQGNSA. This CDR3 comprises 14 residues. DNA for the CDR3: TGTGCCAGCAGCTTAGCCTCGGGTGCCACTGAAGCTTTCTTT. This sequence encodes CASSLASGATEAFF.

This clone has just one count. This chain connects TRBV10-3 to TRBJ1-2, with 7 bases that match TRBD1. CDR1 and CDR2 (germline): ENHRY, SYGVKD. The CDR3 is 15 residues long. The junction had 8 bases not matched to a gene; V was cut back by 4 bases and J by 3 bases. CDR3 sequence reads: CAISARGEADYGYTF. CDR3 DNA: TGTGCCATCAGTGCCAGGGGGGAGGCGGACTATGGCTACACCTTC.

The CDR3, as DNA: TGTGCCAGTACGCCGCAGGGGATAAACACTGAAGCTTTCTTT. Translation gives CASTPQGINTEAFF. The chain recombines TRBV19 with TRBJ1-1, with TRBD1 as a possible D gene (6 bases). Germline V gene sequence: CDR1 LNHDA, CDR2 SQIVND (reference sequence). The ends were cut back, 7 bases at V and 2 bases at J, with 14 bases in the middle. The length of the CDR3 is 14 residues.

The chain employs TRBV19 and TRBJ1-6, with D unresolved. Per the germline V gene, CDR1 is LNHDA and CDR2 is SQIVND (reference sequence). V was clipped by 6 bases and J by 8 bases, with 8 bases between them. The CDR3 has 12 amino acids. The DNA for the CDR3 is TGTGCCAGTAGCGAGCAGGATTCACCCCTCCACTTT. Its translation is CASSEQDSPLHF. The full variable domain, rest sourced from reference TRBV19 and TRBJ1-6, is DGGITQSPKYLFRKEGQNVTLSCEQNLNHDAMYWYRQDPGQGLRLIYYSQIVNDFQKGDIAEGYSVSREKKESFPLTVTSAQKNPTAFYLCASSEQDSPLHFGNGTRLTVT.

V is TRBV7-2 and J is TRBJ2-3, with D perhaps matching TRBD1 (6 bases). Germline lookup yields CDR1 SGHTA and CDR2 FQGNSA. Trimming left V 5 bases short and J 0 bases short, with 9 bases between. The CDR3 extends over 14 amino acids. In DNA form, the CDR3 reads TGTGCCAGCAGCCCGGACAGAAGCACAGATACGCAGTATTTT. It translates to CASSPDRSTDTQYF.

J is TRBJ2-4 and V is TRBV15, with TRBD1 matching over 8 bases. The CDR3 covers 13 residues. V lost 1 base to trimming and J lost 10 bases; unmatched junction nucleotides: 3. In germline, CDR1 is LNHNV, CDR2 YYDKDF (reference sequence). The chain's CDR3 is CATSRGQGRIQYF. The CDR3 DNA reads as TGTGCCACCAGCAGAGGACAGGGGCGGATTCAGTACTTC.

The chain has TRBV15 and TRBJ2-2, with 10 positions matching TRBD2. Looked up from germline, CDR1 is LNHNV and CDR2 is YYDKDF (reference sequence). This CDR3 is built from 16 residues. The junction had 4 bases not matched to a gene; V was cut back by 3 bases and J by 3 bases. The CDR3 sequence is CATSRSGGADTGELFF. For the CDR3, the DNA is TGTGCCACCAGCAGGAGCGGGGGGGCCGACACCGGGGAGCTGTTTTTT.

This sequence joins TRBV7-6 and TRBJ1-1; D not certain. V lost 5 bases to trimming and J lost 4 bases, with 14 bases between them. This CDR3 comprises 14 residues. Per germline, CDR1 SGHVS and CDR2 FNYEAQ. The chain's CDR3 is CASSAVSTGTEAFF. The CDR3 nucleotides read TGTGCCAGCAGCGCCGTCAGTACCGGCACTGAAGCTTTCTTT. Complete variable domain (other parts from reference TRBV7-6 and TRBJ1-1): GAGVSQSPRYKVTKRGQDVALRCDPISGHVSLYWYRQALGQGPEFLTYFNYEAQQDKSGLPNDRFSAERPEGSISTLTIQRTEQRDSAMYRCASSAVSTGTEAFFGQGTRLTVV.

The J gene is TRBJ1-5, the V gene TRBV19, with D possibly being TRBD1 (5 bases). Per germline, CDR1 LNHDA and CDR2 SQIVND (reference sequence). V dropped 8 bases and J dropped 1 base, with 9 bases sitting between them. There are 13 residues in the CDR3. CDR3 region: CASQGRSNQPQHF. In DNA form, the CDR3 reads TGTGCCAGTCAGGGTAGGAGCAATCAGCCCCAGCATTTT.

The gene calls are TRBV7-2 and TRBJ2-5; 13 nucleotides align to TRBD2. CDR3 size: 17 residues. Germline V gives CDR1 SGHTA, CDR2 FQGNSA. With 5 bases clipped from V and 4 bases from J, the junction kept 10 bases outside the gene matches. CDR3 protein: CASSLGLAGESGETQYF. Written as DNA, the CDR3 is TGTGCCAGCAGCCTCGGACTAGCGGGGGAGTCGGGAGAGACCCAGTACTTC. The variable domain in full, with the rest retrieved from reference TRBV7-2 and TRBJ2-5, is GAGVSQSPSNKVTEKGKDVELRCDPISGHTALYWYRQSLGQGLEFLIYFQGNSAPDKSGLPSDRFSAERTGGSVSTLTIQRTQQEDSAVYLCASSLGLAGESGETQYFGPGTRLLVL.

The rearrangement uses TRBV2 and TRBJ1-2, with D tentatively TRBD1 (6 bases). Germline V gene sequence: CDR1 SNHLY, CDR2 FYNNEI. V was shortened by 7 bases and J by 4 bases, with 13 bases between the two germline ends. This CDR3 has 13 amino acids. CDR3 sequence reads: CASTDRRGYGYTF. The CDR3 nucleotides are TGTGCCAGCACTGACAGGAGGGGCTATGGCTACACCTTC.

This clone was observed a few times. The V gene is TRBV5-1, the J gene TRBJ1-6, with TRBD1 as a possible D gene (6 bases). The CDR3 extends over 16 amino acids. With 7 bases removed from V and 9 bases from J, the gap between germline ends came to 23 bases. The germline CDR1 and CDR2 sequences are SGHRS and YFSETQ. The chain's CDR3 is CASSPGGRVSASPLHF. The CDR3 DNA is TGCGCCAGCTCCCCCGGGGGGCGAGTCTCGGCTTCACCCCTCCACTTT.

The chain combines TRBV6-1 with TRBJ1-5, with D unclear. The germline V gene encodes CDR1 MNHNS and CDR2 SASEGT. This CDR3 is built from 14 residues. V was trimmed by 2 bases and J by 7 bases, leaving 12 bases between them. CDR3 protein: CASSESKGNQPQHF. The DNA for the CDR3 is TGTGCCAGCAGTGAATCGAAAGGGAACCAGCCCCAGCATTTT.

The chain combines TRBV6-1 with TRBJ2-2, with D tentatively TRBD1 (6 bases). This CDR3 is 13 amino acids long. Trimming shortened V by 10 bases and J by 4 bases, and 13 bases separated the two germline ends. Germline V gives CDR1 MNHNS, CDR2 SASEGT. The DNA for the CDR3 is TGTGCCACCTTCGGACAGTTCACCGGGGAGCTGTTTTTT. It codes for CATFGQFTGELFF.

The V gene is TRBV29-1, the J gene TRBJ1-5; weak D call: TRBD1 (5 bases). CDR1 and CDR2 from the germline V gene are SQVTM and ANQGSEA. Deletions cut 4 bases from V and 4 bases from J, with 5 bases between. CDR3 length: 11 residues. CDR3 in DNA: TGCAGCGTTGGGGGGAATCAGCCCCAGCATTTT. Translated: CSVGGNQPQHF.

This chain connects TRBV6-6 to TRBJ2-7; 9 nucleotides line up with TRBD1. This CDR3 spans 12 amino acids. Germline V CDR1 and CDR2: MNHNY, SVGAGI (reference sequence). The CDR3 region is CAGSGQGNEQYF. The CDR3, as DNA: TGTGCGGGTTCGGGACAGGGCAACGAGCAGTACTTC.

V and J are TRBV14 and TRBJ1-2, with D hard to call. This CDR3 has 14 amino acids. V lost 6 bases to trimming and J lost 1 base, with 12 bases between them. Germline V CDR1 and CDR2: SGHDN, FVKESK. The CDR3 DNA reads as TGTGCCAGCAGTCTCAACACCGTTAACTATGGCTACACCTTC. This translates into CASSLNTVNYGYTF.

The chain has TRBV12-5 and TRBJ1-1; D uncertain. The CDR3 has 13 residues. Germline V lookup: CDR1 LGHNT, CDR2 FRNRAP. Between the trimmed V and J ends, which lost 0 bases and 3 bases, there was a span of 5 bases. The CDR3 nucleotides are TGTGCTAGTGGTTTGGTACTTTACACTGAAGCTTTCTTT. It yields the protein CASGLVLYTEAFF.